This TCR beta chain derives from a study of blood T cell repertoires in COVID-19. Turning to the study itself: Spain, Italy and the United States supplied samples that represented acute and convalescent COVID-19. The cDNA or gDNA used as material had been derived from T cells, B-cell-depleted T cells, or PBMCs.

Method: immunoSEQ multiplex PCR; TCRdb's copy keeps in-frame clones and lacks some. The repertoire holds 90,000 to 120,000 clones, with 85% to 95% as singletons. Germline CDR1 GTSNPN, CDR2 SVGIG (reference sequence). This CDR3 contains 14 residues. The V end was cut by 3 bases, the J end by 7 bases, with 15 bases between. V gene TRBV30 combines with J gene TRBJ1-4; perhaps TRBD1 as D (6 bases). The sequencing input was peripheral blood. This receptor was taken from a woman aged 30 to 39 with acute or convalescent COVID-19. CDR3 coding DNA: TGTGCCTGGAGCATGGACAGTAGGTTTGAAAAACTGTTTTTT. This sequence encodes CAWSMDSRFEKLFF.